This TCR beta chain appears in the sequencing data of a study of blood T cell repertoires in COVID-19. Overall study: Whether acute or convalescent, the COVID-19 samples came from the United States, Italy and Spain.

With 2 bases removed from V and 7 bases from J, the gap between germline ends came to 8 bases. The CDR3 length is 12 residues. Germline V lookup: CDR1 MDHEN, CDR2 SYDVKM. Assay used: immunoSEQ multiplex PCR; TCRdb lists only in-frame clones, some missing. The table shows around 23,000 clones, with approximately 90% occurring only once. The chain employs TRBV28 and TRBJ1-1; TRBD1 might be the D (5 bases). This sequence was found in a woman older than 75 with active or convalescent COVID-19. Sample: peripheral blood. CDR3 DNA: TGTGCCAGCAGTTTAACCGGGGGTGAAGCTTTCTTT. It specifies CASSLTGGEAFF.